At least ten counts were recorded for the clone carrying this T cell receptor beta chain. Its antigen is still unknown. These data originate in a study of naive and memory T cell subsets. Four PCR rounds used nested alpha and beta constant region primers plus the SP2 primer. Reverse transcription of blood and skin TCR RNA was primed at alpha and beta constant regions. TCRdb recomputed calls from the 5' RACE reads with MiXCR, one row per CDR3 protein. The sample contains about 48,000 distinct CDR3 sequences, 4.7% of which appear only once. Study findings and constraints: TCR transcript changes with activation or differentiation may affect this RNA method.

An oligonucleotide containing a UMI was ligated to the 3' end of TCR cDNA. RNA was extracted from 2 to 2.5 ml of whole blood of healthy adults. Reverse transcription used DNase-treated unsorted total RNA, aiming for roughly 1 to 1,100 ng. Trimming shortened V by 4 bases and J by 3 bases, and 13 bases separated the two germline ends. The length of the CDR3 is 14 residues. Germline CDR1 MNHNS, CDR2 SASEGT. This receptor was identified in a female donor in good health. The chain recombines TRBV6-1 with TRBJ2-7; possible D gene TRBD2, 5 bases. In DNA form, the CDR3 reads TGTGCCAGCAGTGCTGCGGGCAACGTCTACGAGCAGTACTTC. Its protein product is CASSAAGNVYEQYF.